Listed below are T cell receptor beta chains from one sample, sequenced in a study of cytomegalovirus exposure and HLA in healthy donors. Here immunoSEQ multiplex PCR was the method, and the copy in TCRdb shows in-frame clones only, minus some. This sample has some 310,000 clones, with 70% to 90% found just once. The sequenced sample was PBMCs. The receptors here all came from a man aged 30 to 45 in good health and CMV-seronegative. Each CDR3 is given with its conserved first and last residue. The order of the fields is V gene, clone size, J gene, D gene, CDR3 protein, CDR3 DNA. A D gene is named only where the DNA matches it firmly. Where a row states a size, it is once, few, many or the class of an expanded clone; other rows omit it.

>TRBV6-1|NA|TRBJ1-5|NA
CASSAQVGSGSNQPQHF
TGTGCCAGCAGTGCCCAGGTGGGTAGTGGTAGCAATCAGCCCCAGCATTTT
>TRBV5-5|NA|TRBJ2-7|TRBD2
CASSSRDPGGVAVREQYF
TGTGCCAGCAGCAGCCGGGACCCGGGGGGGGTGGCAGTAAGGGAGCAGTACTTC
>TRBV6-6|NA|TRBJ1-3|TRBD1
CASSYGTGGSLYF
TGTGCCAGCAGTTACGGGACAGGGGGAAGCTTATATTTT
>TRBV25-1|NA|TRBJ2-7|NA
CASSVISRREQYF
TGTGCCAGCAGTGTGATTTCCAGGCGCGAGCAGTACTTC
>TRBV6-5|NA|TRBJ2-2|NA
CASSSRGGGTRELFF
TGTGCCAGCAGTTCGAGAGGGGGGGGGACCCGGGAGCTGTTTTTT
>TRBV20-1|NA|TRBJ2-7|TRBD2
CSGTRGGEQYF
TGCAGTGGGACCCGGGGGGGGGAGCAGTACTTC
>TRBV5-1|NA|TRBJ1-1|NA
CASSYDITEAFF
TGCGCCAGCAGCTATGACATTACTGAAGCTTTCTTT
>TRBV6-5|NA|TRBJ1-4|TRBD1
CASSYRQGDEKLFF
TGTGCCAGCAGTTACCGACAGGGAGACGAAAAACTGTTTTTT
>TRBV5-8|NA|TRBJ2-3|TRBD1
CASPLQGGTDTQYF
TGTGCCAGCCCTCTCCAGGGGGGCACAGATACGCAGTATTTT
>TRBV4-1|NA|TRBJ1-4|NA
CASSQNTGIGGEKLFF
TGCGCCAGCAGCCAGAATACAGGCATCGGGGGTGAAAAACTGTTTTTT
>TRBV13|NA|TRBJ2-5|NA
CASSLGGVQETQYF
TGTGCCAGCAGCTTAGGAGGGGTCCAAGAGACCCAGTACTTC
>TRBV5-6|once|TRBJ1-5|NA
CASTLRRGTRARQPQHF
TGTGCCAGCACCCTCCGGAGGGGCACACGGGCGAGACAGCCCCAGCATTTT
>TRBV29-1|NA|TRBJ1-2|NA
CSVVRGSNYGYTF
TGCAGCGTTGTTCGGGGGTCTAACTATGGCTACACCTTC
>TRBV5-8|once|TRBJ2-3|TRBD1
CASSTRDRTDTQYF
TGTGCCAGCAGCACAAGGGACAGAACAGATACGCAGTATTTT
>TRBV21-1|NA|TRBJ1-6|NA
CASGRSSKFSNSPLHF
TGTGCCAGCGGCCGAAGTTCGAAGTTTAGCAATTCACCCCTCCACTTT
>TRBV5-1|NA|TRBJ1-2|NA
CASRKDGVYGYTF
TGCGCCAGCAGAAAGGACGGGGTCTATGGCTACACCTTC
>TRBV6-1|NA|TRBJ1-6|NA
CASGKDGKNSPLHF
TGTGCCAGCGGTAAGGACGGGAAAAATTCACCCCTCCACTTT
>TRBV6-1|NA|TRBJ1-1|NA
CASSEAGGGGTEAFF
TGTGCCAGCAGTGAAGCGGGGGGCGGGGGCACTGAAGCTTTCTTT
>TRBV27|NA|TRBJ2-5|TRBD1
CASSGTGEVETQYF
TGTGCCAGCAGCGGGACAGGGGAGGTGGAGACCCAGTACTTC
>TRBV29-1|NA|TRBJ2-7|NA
CSVSQGRDGLGQYF
TGCAGCGTCTCTCAAGGCAGGGATGGGCTCGGGCAGTACTTC
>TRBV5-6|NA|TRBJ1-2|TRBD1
CASSAAGTGNLAYGYTF
TGTGCCAGCAGCGCCGCCGGGACAGGGAATCTTGCCTATGGCTACACCTTC
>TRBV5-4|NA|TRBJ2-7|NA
CASSLGGLIYEQYF
TGTGCCAGCAGCTTAGGCGGGTTGATCTACGAGCAGTACTTC
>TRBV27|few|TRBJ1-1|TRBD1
CASSPGGEVIF
TGTGCCAGCAGTCCAGGGGGTGAAGTGATCTTT
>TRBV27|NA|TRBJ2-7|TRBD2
CASSLTAGDGYEQYF
TGTGCCAGCAGTTTAACGGCGGGGGACGGATACGAGCAGTACTTC
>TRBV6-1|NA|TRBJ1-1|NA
CASTHPGENTEAFF
TGTGCCAGCACCCACCCGGGGGAGAACACTGAAGCTTTCTTT
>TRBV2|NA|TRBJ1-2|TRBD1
CASRQIGQGIGGYTF
TGTGCCAGCAGACAGATTGGACAGGGCATAGGGGGCTACACCTTC
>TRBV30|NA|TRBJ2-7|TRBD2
CAWRDKGFAGGFYEQYF
TGTGCCTGGAGAGATAAGGGGTTCGCGGGGGGCTTCTACGAGCAGTACTTC
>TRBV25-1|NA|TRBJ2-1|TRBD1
CASSDMGTGSYNEQFF
TGTGCCAGCAGTGACATGGGGACAGGATCCTACAATGAGCAGTTCTTC
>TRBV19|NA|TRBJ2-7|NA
CASSDSPSYEQYF
TGTGCCAGTAGTGACAGCCCCTCCTACGAGCAGTACTTC
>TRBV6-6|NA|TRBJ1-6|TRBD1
CASSYLRQGANSPLHF
TGTGCCAGCAGTTACCTGCGACAGGGGGCCAATTCACCCCTCCACTTT
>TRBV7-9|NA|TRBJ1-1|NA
CASSSGQSTEAFF
TGTGCCAGCAGCTCCGGACAGAGCACTGAAGCTTTCTTT
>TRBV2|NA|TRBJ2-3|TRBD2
CASRRTSGGSDTQYF
TGTGCCAGCAGGAGGACTAGCGGGGGTTCGGATACGCAGTATTTT
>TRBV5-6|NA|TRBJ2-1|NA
CASSLRRVSYNEQFF
TGTGCCAGCAGCTTGAGACGGGTCTCCTACAATGAGCAGTTCTTC
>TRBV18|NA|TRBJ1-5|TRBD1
CASSRTGGTQPQHF
TGTGCCAGCTCACGAACAGGGGGCACTCAGCCCCAGCATTTT
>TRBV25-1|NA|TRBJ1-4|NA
CASSEYAGRVNEKLFF
TGTGCCAGCAGTGAATATGCGGGACGGGTTAATGAAAAACTGTTTTTT
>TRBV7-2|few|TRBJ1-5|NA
CASSLAGGQPQHF
TGTGCCAGCAGCTTAGCCGGGGGTCAGCCCCAGCATTTT
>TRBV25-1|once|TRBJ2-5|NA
CASSTLGGGETQYF
TGTGCCAGCAGCACTCTGGGGGGTGGGGAGACCCAGTACTTC
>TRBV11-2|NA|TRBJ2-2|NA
CASSLDLRTRRSTGELFF
TGTGCCAGCAGCTTAGATCTTAGGACAAGGCGATCTACCGGGGAGCTGTTTTTT
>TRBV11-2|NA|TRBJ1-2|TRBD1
CASRKTGADYGYTF
TGTGCCAGCAGGAAAACAGGGGCGGACTATGGCTACACCTTC
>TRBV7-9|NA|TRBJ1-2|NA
CASSWAGEYGYTF
TGTGCCAGCAGCTGGGCCGGGGAATATGGCTACACCTTC
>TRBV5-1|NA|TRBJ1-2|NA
CASSLVTPTNYGYTF
TGCGCCAGCAGCTTGGTCACACCGACTAACTATGGCTACACCTTC
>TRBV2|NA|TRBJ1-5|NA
CASMAVSNQPQHF
TGTGCCAGCATGGCCGTATCCAATCAGCCCCAGCATTTT
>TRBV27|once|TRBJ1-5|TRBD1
CASSPRAGGQSQHF
TGTGCCAGCAGTCCCCGGGCAGGGGGTCAGTCCCAGCATTTT
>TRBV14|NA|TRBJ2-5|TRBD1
CASSQVDRGRETQYF
TGTGCCAGCAGCCAAGTGGACAGGGGGAGGGAGACCCAGTACTTC
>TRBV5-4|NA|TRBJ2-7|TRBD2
CASSKLAGYEQYF
TGTGCCAGCAGCAAACTAGCGGGCTACGAGCAGTACTTC
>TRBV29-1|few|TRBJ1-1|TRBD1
CSVDKGQGGTEAFF
TGCAGCGTTGACAAGGGACAGGGGGGAACTGAAGCTTTCTTT
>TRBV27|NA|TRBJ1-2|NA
CASSLRGSSRGYTF
TGTGCCAGCAGTCTCAGGGGATCGTCAAGAGGCTACACCTTC
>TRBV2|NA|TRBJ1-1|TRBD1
CASSLQGQITEAFF
TGTGCCAGCAGCCTACAGGGGCAGATCACTGAAGCTTTCTTT
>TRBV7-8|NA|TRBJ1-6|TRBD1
CASSPRGYNSPLHF
TGTGCCAGCAGCCCCAGGGGGTATAATTCACCCCTCCACTTT
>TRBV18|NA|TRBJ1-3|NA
CASSPSGAGNTIYF
TGTGCCAGCTCACCGTCAGGGGCTGGAAACACCATATATTTT
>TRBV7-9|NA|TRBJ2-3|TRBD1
CASSLRGTAGGDTQYF
TGTGCCAGCAGCTTACGGGGAACGGCAGGGGGAGATACGCAGTATTTT
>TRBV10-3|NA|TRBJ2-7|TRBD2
CAISEINSGTSGSYEQYF
TGTGCCATCAGTGAGATAAATTCCGGGACTAGCGGCTCCTACGAGCAGTACTTC